This T cell receptor beta chain emerged from a study of shared clonotypes between healthy human individuals. Study-wide findings and caveats: Generally, naive subsets came out with larger estimated richness than memory subsets. Generation of non-shared clonotypes was less probable than generation of clonotypes shared by all four donors.

With regard to this clone: Antigen: not known.

Naive CD4+ cells were CD45RA-selected; the remaining cells were memory. The repertoire was sequenced with immunoSEQ multiplex PCR; TCRdb's copy has only in-frame clones and lacks some. This table holds 2,500,000 or so clones, roughly 90% found once. CDR3 size: 14 residues. V was clipped by 5 bases and J by 5 bases, with 15 bases between them. From germline, CDR1 is ENHRY and CDR2 SYGVKD. The sample comprised naive CD4+ T cells from PBMCs. This sample's subset: CD45RA+ positively selected. The rearrangement joins TRBV10-3 to TRBJ1-1; the D gene is possibly TRBD1 (5 bases). The sequence derives from a man aged 18 to 30 in good health. Some clones in this sample may be carry-over from other donors' samples. CDR3 sequence: CAISKVLGETEAFF. The CDR3, as DNA: TGTGCCATCAGTAAAGTTTTGGGGGAGACTGAAGCTTTCTTT.